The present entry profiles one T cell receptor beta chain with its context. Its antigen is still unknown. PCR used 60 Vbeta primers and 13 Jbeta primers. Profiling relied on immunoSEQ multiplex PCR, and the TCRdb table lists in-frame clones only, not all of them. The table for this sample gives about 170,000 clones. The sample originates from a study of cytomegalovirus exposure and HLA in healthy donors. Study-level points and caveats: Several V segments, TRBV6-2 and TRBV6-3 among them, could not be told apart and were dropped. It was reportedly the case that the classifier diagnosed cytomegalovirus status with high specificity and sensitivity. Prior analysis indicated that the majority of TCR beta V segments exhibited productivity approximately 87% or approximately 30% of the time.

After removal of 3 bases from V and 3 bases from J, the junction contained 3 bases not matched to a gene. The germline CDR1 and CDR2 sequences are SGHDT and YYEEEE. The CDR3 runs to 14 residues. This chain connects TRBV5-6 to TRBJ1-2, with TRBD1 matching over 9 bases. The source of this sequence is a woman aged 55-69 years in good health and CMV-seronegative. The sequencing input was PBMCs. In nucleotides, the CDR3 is TGTGCCAGCAGCTACAGGGGGCTGGACTATGGCTACACCTTC. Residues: CASSYRGLDYGYTF.